The rows below give T cell receptor beta chains drawn from one sample of a study of cytomegalovirus exposure and HLA in healthy donors. The assay was immunoSEQ multiplex PCR, and TCRdb's table has in-frame clones only and misses some. The sample includes more than 150,000 clones, 88% of them seen just once. Sample: PBMCs. Receptors were obtained from a man aged 18-30 years in good health and CMV-seronegative. Both conserved end residues are part of each CDR3.

j_call: TRBJ2-1; v_call: TRBV15; cdr3_aa: CATSGLDNEQFF
j_call: TRBJ2-2; v_call: TRBV10-3; cdr3_aa: CAISLGTSGNTGELFF
j_call: TRBJ2-7; v_call: TRBV6-5; cdr3_aa: CASSYSQGNYEQYF
j_call: TRBJ1-2; v_call: TRBV7-6; cdr3_aa: CASSLETGGLYGYTF
j_call: TRBJ2-7; v_call: TRBV2; cdr3_aa: CASSWTGGTYEQYF
j_call: TRBJ2-7; v_call: TRBV6-1; cdr3_aa: CASTPEGGPYEQYF
j_call: TRBJ2-5; v_call: TRBV30; cdr3_aa: CAWQDRGLQETQYF
j_call: TRBJ1-5; v_call: TRBV6-5; cdr3_aa: CASRWDRGRGPQHF
j_call: TRBJ2-1; v_call: TRBV5-1; cdr3_aa: CASSPGDSYNEQFF
j_call: TRBJ2-1; v_call: TRBV5-1; cdr3_aa: CASQNFREGAEQFF
j_call: TRBJ2-6; v_call: TRBV5-1; cdr3_aa: CASSFRDRGAGANVLTF
j_call: TRBJ1-2; v_call: TRBV28; cdr3_aa: CASLDNRSYGYTF
j_call: TRBJ1-2; v_call: TRBV29-1; cdr3_aa: CSVGRQPAYGYTF
j_call: TRBJ2-3; v_call: TRBV14; cdr3_aa: CASSQTGVTDTQYF
j_call: TRBJ1-1; v_call: TRBV28; cdr3_aa: CASHGPLSTEAFF
j_call: TRBJ1-2; v_call: TRBV7-6; cdr3_aa: CASSPDGGYGYTF
j_call: TRBJ1-4; v_call: TRBV6-5; cdr3_aa: CASSSGGFNEKLFF
j_call: TRBJ2-7; v_call: TRBV7-6; cdr3_aa: CASSVSSGSSYEQYF
j_call: TRBJ2-1; v_call: TRBV10-3; cdr3_aa: CAITRERINEQFF
j_call: TRBJ2-3; v_call: TRBV7-9; cdr3_aa: CASSLTVATDTQYF
j_call: TRBJ1-2; v_call: TRBV2; cdr3_aa: CASTRTVEGYTF
j_call: TRBJ2-3; v_call: TRBV5-6; cdr3_aa: CASRPSGAPDTQYF
j_call: TRBJ2-3; v_call: TRBV6-6; cdr3_aa: CASSDRVDTQYF
j_call: TRBJ1-1; v_call: TRBV12-5; cdr3_aa: CASGLGAANTEAFF